What follows is one T cell receptor (beta chain) and its context. Antigen: not known. The sample is drawn from a study of T-cell memory formation after mild COVID-19. Sample barcodes and UMIs were carried by the TCR alpha and TCR beta cDNA libraries that 5'RACE generated with constant-segment primers. TCRdb itself ran the 5' RACE reads through MiXCR, one entry per CDR3 protein. This table has fewer than 550,000 distinct CDR3 sequences, about 20% appearing once. Germline V lookup: CDR1 SGHRS, CDR2 YFSETQ. The CDR3 spans 15 residues. Trimming removed 0 bases from V and 2 bases from J, with 10 bases in between. Findings and caveats of the study: Mainly CM and EM harbored the contracting CD4+ clones; mainly EMRA harbored the CD8+ ones.

Material: PBMCs or a T cell subset sorted from them (not recorded which). The clonotype originates from an adult woman who had mild COVID-19 (a few samples of this study predate the infection). Cell type and time point are not known. The rearrangement uses TRBV5-1 and TRBJ2-3; D may match TRBD1 or TRBD2 (5 bases each). The CDR3 region is CASSLGTGATDTQYF. CDR3 nucleotides: TGCGCCAGCAGCTTGGGGACCGGGGCCACAGATACGCAGTATTTT.